Given below is one T cell receptor (beta chain) in context. As yet, its antigen is unknown. The table came from immunoSEQ multiplex PCR; TCRdb's copy has only in-frame clones and leaves some out. The data contain about 100,000 clones, roughly 80% of them seen just once; the ten biggest clones take up roughly 0.85%. This sample is part of a study of radiotherapy plus CTLA-4 blockade in lung cancer. Overall study: Objective responses emerged in roughly 20% of patients, and roughly 30% attained disease control.

Overall study findings and caveats: Tumor-origin TCR clones grew in blood after radiotherapy plus ipilimumab. Increased serum interferon-beta after radiation also reportedly predicted response strongly.

Receiving focal radiation plus CTLA-4 blockade with ipilimumab were patients who had chemo-refractory metastatic non-small-cell lung cancer. CDR3 length: 14 residues. V lost 7 bases to trimming and J lost 7 bases; unmatched junction nucleotides: 7. CDR1 and CDR2 (germline): ENHRY, SYGVKD. This clonotype was obtained from a human donor with non-small cell lung cancer who had stable disease on radiotherapy plus ipilimumab. This chain links TRBV10-3 with TRBJ1-6, with 7 nucleotides matching TRBD1. This material consisted of peripheral blood, taken from a patient treated with radiotherapy plus ipilimumab. The CDR3 is CAITAQGQNSPLHF. The CDR3 coding sequence is TGTGCCATCACCGCTCAGGGACAGAATTCACCCCTCCACTTT.